The source of this TCR beta chain is a study of glioma-infiltrating T cells after dendritic cell vaccination (TCRdb year 2016). For the study in its entirety: The cohort included approximately 15 glioblastoma patients drawn from Phase I and II dendritic cell vaccination trials, of whom 9 were newly diagnosed and 6 had recurrent disease. Patients received autologous tumor lysate-pulsed dendritic cell vaccination between about 2003 and 2013. The vaccine was prepared from monocyte-derived dendritic cells that were cultured for roughly 7 days with IL-4 and GM-CSF and then pulsed overnight with autologous tumor lysate. Patients received three intradermal dendritic cell vaccine injections at biweekly intervals in the arm below the axilla. Deep sequencing of TCR beta CDR3 regions was used to quantify tumor-infiltrating lymphocyte content and compare tumor and blood repertoires in dendritic cell-vaccinated glioblastoma patients. Survival after dendritic cell vaccination was correlated with TCR sequencing metrics such as TIL content and the overlap between tumor and blood repertoires. The paper's findings and limits, for the study overall: The cohort was small and heterogeneous, and full blood and tumor sets were available for few patients, with initial-recurrent tumor pairs available for even fewer patients. The response model built on TCR overlap across three groups was characterized as speculative, with prospective validation still needed. No direct relationship between TCR clonality and survival was found, suggesting a diverse polyclonal response may matter. Longer time to progression and overall survival after dendritic cell vaccination were predicted by higher estimated pretreatment TIL content.

About this clone itself: What this receptor recognizes is not known. Base qualities were left out, and no much larger clone turns up one base away.

TCRB CDR3 regions were amplified from about 2 ug genomic DNA, or all available DNA if less, using the immunoSEQ assay. The multiplex PCR relied on 60 forward primers for TCR V beta segments and 13 reverse primers for J beta segments. To estimate reads per starting template, synthetic control templates were spiked into each sample at limiting dilution. The Illumina HiSeq System generated sequencing reads of 87 bp. The authors' pipeline ran thus. To remove PCR and sequencing errors, closely related sequences were merged with a nearest neighbor algorithm. TCR overlap was defined as the percentage of unique tumor TCR beta sequences that were also found in the peripheral blood of the same patient. TCRdb took this table from immuneACCESS and kept in-frame rearrangements with V and J called. Such tables lack part of the clones; where checked against another copy, unresolved V genes explain under half of the gap, and the rest is unexplained. D and trimming were read from the DNA, whereas the V and J calls and clone size are those reported in that table. The sample contains approximately 22,000 clones, around 79% of them found a single time. The top ten clones comprise approximately 35% of the sample.

Patients were selected on the basis of adequate residual fresh-frozen tumor tissue and more than two years of available survival data. An isocitrate dehydrogenase mutation was not carried by any of the glioblastoma patients, although molecular status was otherwise variable. PBMC were collected before vaccination, two weeks after the third vaccination, and at tumor progression when it occurred. The Qiagen DNeasy Blood extraction Kit was used to extract genomic DNA. The material sequenced was blood, taken before dendritic cell vaccination. This receptor was identified in a human donor with glioblastoma.

CDR3 reads: CASRPRGQGDAQETQYF. In nucleotide form, the sequence is TGTGCCAGCAGACCCAGGGGACAGGGGGATGCCCAAGAGACCCAGTACTTC. This chain joins TRBV7-9 to TRBJ2-5; 11 of the junction bases match TRBD1. Taken from cysteine to phenylalanine, the CDR3 has 17 residues. Only the CDR3 region is kept as DNA, spanning 51 bases read in frame from base 1. Ends trimmed: V by 6 bases, J by 1 base; bases unmatched to a gene: 10. From the germline V gene (reference sequence), CDR1 is SEHNR and CDR2 is FQNEAQ. The CDR3, completed at both ends by the reference TRBV7-9 and TRBJ2-5 genes, gives the full variable domain DTGVSQNPRHKITKRGQNVTFRCDPISEHNRLYWYRQTLGQGPEFLTYFQNEAQLEKSRLLSDRFSAERPKGSFSTLEIQRTEQGDSAMYLCASRPRGQGDAQETQYFGPGTRLLVL.